Below are 30 T cell receptor beta chains sequenced from a single sample in a study of T cells in Graves' hyperthyroidism and ophthalmopathy. Template material for amplifying TCR beta CDR3 regions consisted of RNA transcripts. During a first-round RT-PCR of the TCR CDR3, the HTBI primer set was used. TCRdb re-analysed the multiplex PCR reads in MiXCR, keeping a single row per CDR3 protein. This sample carries 550,000 to 800,000 distinct CDR3 sequences, roughly 15% of them seen once, and the ten largest clones take around 7.7%. Material for sequencing was blood. These TCRs come from a man younger than 35 with Graves' hyperthyroidism.

This clonotype came up many times. The V call is TRBV6-5, the J call TRBJ1-2, with D tentatively TRBD1 (5 bases). Trimming cost V 3 bases and J 8 bases, with 13 bases left between them. The length of the CDR3 is 13 residues. In germline, CDR1 is MNHEY, CDR2 SVGAGI. The CDR3 sequence: CASSYDRTRGYTF. The CDR3 DNA follows: TGTGCCAGCAGTTATGACAGAACGAGGGGCTACACCTTC.

The chain links TRBV29-1 to TRBJ2-7, with 8 bases aligning to TRBD1. This CDR3 is 14 amino acids long. CDR1 and CDR2 (germline): SQVTM, ANQGSEA. Trimming at V came to 7 bases and at J to 2 bases, leaving 10 bases not matched to a gene. CDR3 loop: CSALMGQVTYEQYF. In nucleotides, the CDR3 is TGCAGCGCCCTGATGGGACAGGTCACCTACGAGCAGTACTTC.

This sequence joins TRBV20-1 and TRBJ1-4; 8 nucleotides match TRBD1. The V segment lost 6 bases and the J segment 0 bases; nucleotides outside the gene matches: 6. Per germline, CDR1 DFQATT and CDR2 SNEGSKA (reference sequence). The CDR3 spans 15 residues. CDR3 DNA: TGCAGTGCAGACCCAGGGGGCACAACTAATGAAAAACTGTTTTTT. Protein: CSADPGGTTNEKLFF.

As for this clonotype: A much larger clone lies a single base off, so this may be a read error. The V gene is TRBV6-2 or TRBV6-3, the J gene TRBJ2-1, with 12 bases lining up with TRBD2. The CDR3 is made up of 16 amino acids. CDR1 is MNHEY, CDR2 SVGEGT, per germline. This chain's CDR3 is CASSGVGLAGRNEQLF. CDR3 sequence (DNA): TGTGCCAGCAGTGGGGTGGGACTAGCGGGCCGCAATGAGCAGCTCTTC.

Only a few counts were recorded for this clonotype. The rearrangement uses TRBV27 and TRBJ1-6; 11 positions agree with TRBD1. J was trimmed by 8 bases and V by 4 bases; bases with no gene match: 4. Germline V gene sequence: CDR1 MNHEY, CDR2 SMNVEV (reference sequence). CDR3 length equals 15 residues. The CDR3 DNA follows: TGTGCCAGCAGTTGGGACAGGGGGACTGATTCACCCCTCCACTTT. Protein sequence: CASSWDRGTDSPLHF.

The CDR3 loop reads CASSSREAPTDTQYF. CDR3 in DNA: TGTGCCAGCAGCTCCCGGGAGGCCCCCACAGATACGCAGTATTTT. V usage is TRBV7-2 and J usage is TRBJ2-3, with 7 bases lining up with TRBD2. The CDR3 sequence is 15 residues long. The germline gives CDR1 SGHTA, CDR2 FQGNSA. J lost 2 bases, V lost 4 bases, and 6 bases had no gene match.

Ten or more counts support this clonotype. The rearrangement joins TRBV6-1 to TRBJ1-5, with D tentatively TRBD1 (6 bases). Germline assignment: CDR1 MNHNS and CDR2 SASEGT. The CDR3 extends over 13 amino acids. Trimming took 3 bases from V and 7 from J, leaving 10 bases between them. The CDR3 DNA follows: TGTGCCAGCAGTGAGAGGGGGGGGCAGCCCCAGCATTTT. This encodes CASSERGGQPQHF.

As regards this clonotype: The conserved final phenylalanine or tryptophan is absent from the CDR3, which likely points to a read error. V and J are TRBV6-2 or TRBV6-3 and TRBJ2-3; TRBD1 is a possible D gene (6 bases). Germline CDR1 MNHEY, CDR2 SVGEGT. Trimming cost V 5 bases and J 0 bases, with 9 bases left between them. The CDR3 runs 14 residues. The CDR3, as DNA: TGTGCCAGCAGTCTCGACAGGAGCACAGATACGCAGTATTTA. The encoded protein is CASSLDRSTDTQYL.

This clonotype was counted only a few times. The J gene is TRBJ2-5, the V gene TRBV12-3 or TRBV12-4; 7 bases line up with TRBD2. This CDR3 has 15 residues. V gave up 4 bases and J gave up 1 base; unmatched junction bases: 6. The CDR3 coding sequence is TGTGCCAGCAGTTCGGTAGCGGGTTCCCAAGAGACCCAGTACTTC. Amino acid sequence: CASSSVAGSQETQYF.

In its sample, this clonotype was seen many times. The genes are TRBV28 and TRBJ1-1; 9 bases are a match to TRBD1. Germline loops: CDR1 MDHEN, CDR2 SYDVKM. The CDR3 is 15 amino acids. With V trimmed by 4 bases and J by 7 bases, 10 bases remained unmatched. CDR3 sequence (DNA): TGTGCCAGCAGTTCCCTTGGACAGGGGTGGGATGAAGCTTTCTTT. Translation gives CASSSLGQGWDEAFF.

The V call is TRBV27, the J call TRBJ2-7; a weak D match, TRBD2 (7 bases). CDR1 and CDR2 (germline): MNHEY, SMNVEV (reference sequence). Trimming shortened V by 6 bases and J by 9 bases, and 15 bases separated the two germline ends. The CDR3 covers 12 residues. In nucleotides, the CDR3 is TGTGCCAGCAGGGCAGGGGAGGGCGGGCAGTACTTC. Translated: CASRAGEGGQYF.

This clonotype was seen ten or more times. The rearrangement joins TRBV28 to TRBJ2-7; D perhaps matches TRBD2 (5 bases). CDR1 is MDHEN and CDR2 is SYDVKM in the germline V gene. This CDR3 has 11 amino acids. V was shortened by 8 bases and J by 3 bases, with 8 bases between the two germline ends. The CDR3 DNA sequence: TGTGCCAGCCGGGGATACTACGAGCAGTACTTC. Translated: CASRGYYEQYF. The entire variable domain, with the rest obtained from reference TRBV28 and TRBJ2-7, is as follows: DVKVTQSSRYLVKRTGEKVFLECVQDMDHENMFWYRQDPGLGLRLIYFSYDVKMKEKGDIPEGYSVSREKKERFSLILESASTNQTSMYLCASRGYYEQYFGPGTRLTVT.

The V gene is TRBV4-1, the J gene TRBJ1-4; D not resolved. Trimming stripped 0 bases from V and 8 bases from J, with 19 bases between. Germline CDR1 MGHRA, CDR2 YSYEKL. CDR3 size: 17 residues. DNA for the CDR3: TGCGCCAGCAGCCAAGAAGGCAGGACTGCCGAAGGGGAAAAACTGTTTTTT. Amino acid sequence: CASSQEGRTAEGEKLFF.

The sample holds a few counts of this clonotype. The V call is TRBV7-2, the J call TRBJ2-1; 8 positions agree with TRBD2. CDR3 length equals 18 residues. In germline, CDR1 is SGHTA, CDR2 FQGNSA. V shed 5 bases and J 6 bases; nucleotides not matched to a gene: 18. DNA of the CDR3: TGTGCCAGCAGCCCCCACCCCAGGGAGCGGGAGCGATCCAATGAGCAGTTCTTC. It yields the protein CASSPHPRERERSNEQFF.

This clonotype has just a few counts. The V gene is TRBV27, the J gene TRBJ2-2; maybe TRBD1 (5 bases). V lost 6 bases, J lost 1 base, and 9 bases lay in between. The CDR3 spans 14 residues. The germline V gene has CDR1 MNHEY and CDR2 SMNVEV (reference sequence). CDR3 residues: CASRGVGNTGELFF. Written as DNA, the CDR3 is TGTGCCAGCAGAGGGGTTGGGAACACCGGGGAGCTGTTTTTT.

As for this clonotype: Relative to the germline gene, one junction end is altered; a read error may explain this. The CDR3 protein is CAGSETGGTYEQYF. CDR3 nucleotides: TGTGCCGGCAGTGAGACAGGGGGCACGTACGAGCAGTACTTC. This chain joins TRBV6-1 and TRBJ2-7; 10 bases map to TRBD1. Germline CDR1 is MNHNS and CDR2 is SASEGT. CDR3 length: 14 amino acids.

At least ten counts were recorded for this clonotype. The chain employs TRBV27 and TRBJ2-7, with 10 bases fitting TRBD2. This CDR3 is 17 amino acids long. Per germline, CDR1 MNHEY and CDR2 SMNVEV (reference sequence). V lost 0 bases and J lost 4; bases outside the gene matches: 9. The CDR3 spells CASSLSMWASGSYEQYF. The CDR3 DNA follows: TGTGCCAGCAGTTTATCGATGTGGGCTAGCGGGAGTTACGAGCAGTACTTC.

This clonotype was seen at least ten times. The chain recombines TRBV2 with TRBJ2-4; 11 bases are shared with TRBD1. The CDR3 covers 15 residues. The junction had 7 bases not matched to a gene; V was cut back by 6 bases and J by 6 bases. The germline gives CDR1 SNHLY, CDR2 FYNNEI. CDR3 amino acids: CASRPRTGGLNIQYF. CDR3 DNA: TGTGCCAGCAGACCACGGACAGGGGGCTTAAACATTCAGTACTTC.

The J gene is TRBJ2-4, the V gene TRBV12-3 or TRBV12-4, with D perhaps TRBD1 or TRBD2 (5 bases each). Trimming removed 8 bases from V and 5 bases from J, with 13 bases in between. CDR3 length equals 13 residues. Here the CDR3 reads CASRDVGQNIQYF. CDR3 sequence (DNA): TGTGCCAGCCGGGATGTGGGACAAAACATTCAGTACTTC.

This clonotype was counted a few times. The CDR3 is CASRRQLSGNTIYF. CDR3 nucleotide sequence: TGCGCCAGCCGGCGACAACTCTCTGGAAACACCATATATTTT. The J gene is TRBJ1-3, the V gene TRBV5-1, with D unresolved. V gave up 7 bases and J gave up 0 bases, with 11 bases separating them. Germline assignment: CDR1 SGHRS and CDR2 YFSETQ. The CDR3 covers 14 residues.

This chain uses TRBV29-1 with TRBJ2-5, with a tentative D call TRBD1 (5 bases). Trimming removed 4 bases from V and 5 bases from J, with 17 bases in between. The CDR3 is 14 residues long. In germline, CDR1 is SQVTM, CDR2 ANQGSEA. The CDR3 is CSVGVTGDLETQYF. CDR3 nucleotides: TGCAGCGTTGGAGTTACAGGCGACCTCGAGACCCAGTACTTC.

This clonotype was detected ten times or more. The rearrangement joins TRBV3-1 to TRBJ2-3; D may be TRBD2 (6 bases). Germline V gene sequence: CDR1 LGHDT, CDR2 YNNKEL (reference sequence). The CDR3 covers 16 residues. V shed 1 base and J shed 4 bases, with 15 bases lying between them. The CDR3 DNA sequence: TGTGCCAGCAGCCAAGTCGGCGGGATAGACCCAGATACGCAGTATTTT. This gives the protein CASSQVGGIDPDTQYF.

There are many counts of this clonotype. This rearrangement joins TRBV18 to TRBJ2-1; 8 positions match TRBD1. V lost 6 bases, J lost 10 bases, and 8 bases stayed unmatched. The CDR3 has 13 residues. CDR1 and CDR2 (germline): KGHSH, LQKENI. For the CDR3, the DNA is TGTGCCAGCTCGCTCCCAGGGGGCAGGGAGCAGTTCTTC. Translating it yields CASSLPGGREQFF.

The table lists this clonotype with many counts. The V and J genes are TRBV2 and TRBJ1-4, with D uncertain. The CDR3 totals 15 residues. Per the germline V gene, CDR1 is SNHLY and CDR2 is FYNNEI. Trimming stripped 5 bases from V and 8 bases from J, with 18 bases between. CDR3 in DNA: TGTGCCAGCAGTAAATTCCTCAAGCCGGGGGAAAAACTGTTTTTT. Encoded protein: CASSKFLKPGEKLFF.

This chain joins TRBV6-2 or TRBV6-3 and TRBJ2-1, with D perhaps being TRBD1 or TRBD2 (6 bases each). CDR3 length equals 14 residues. Germline CDR1 MNHEY, CDR2 SVGEGT. Trimming left V 3 bases short and J 8 bases short, with 14 bases between. The CDR3 protein is CASSYLGGTDEQFF. DNA of the CDR3: TGTGCCAGCAGTTATTTGGGGGGCACGGATGAGCAGTTCTTC.

In its sample, this clonotype was seen many times. This chain links TRBV18 with TRBJ1-5; maybe TRBD1 (5 bases). Trimming took off 3 bases at V and 5 bases at J, with 8 bases between the two ends. Germline loops: CDR1 KGHSH, CDR2 LQKENI. This CDR3 has 13 residues. The CDR3 nucleotides read TGTGCCAGCTCACCCCAGGGTGATCAGCCCCAGCATTTT. Translating gives CASSPQGDQPQHF.

The chain couples TRBV19 to TRBJ2-2; 7 bases are shared with TRBD2. Trimming at V came to 3 bases and at J to 4 bases, leaving 5 bases not matched to a gene. There are 15 residues in the CDR3. The V gene's germline CDR1 is LNHDA and CDR2 SQIVND (reference sequence). The CDR3 region has the DNA TGTGCCAGTAGTATCCGCGGGAGACCCACCGGGGAGCTGTTTTTT. Translated: CASSIRGRPTGELFF.

The table lists this clonotype with a few counts. This chain links TRBV11-2 with TRBJ2-5; 7 nucleotides line up with TRBD2. CDR1 is SGHAT and CDR2 is FQNNGV in the germline V gene. The CDR3 loop spans 17 amino acids. Trimming took 3 bases from V and 1 from J; bases not matched to a gene: 11. In DNA form, the CDR3 reads TGTGCCAGCAGCTTGGGGCCCGAGCGGGGATTCCAAGAGACCCAGTACTTC. Amino acid sequence: CASSLGPERGFQETQYF.

In its sample, this clonotype was seen many times. This rearrangement joins TRBV29-1 to TRBJ2-1; TRBD2 matches 8 bases. The CDR3 is 15 residues long. Looked up from germline, CDR1 is SQVTM and CDR2 is ANQGSEA. V was pared by 0 bases and J by 6 bases, with 7 bases of the junction left unmatched. CDR3 bases: TGCAGCGTTGAAGATCCGGGAGGGCGCCTCAATGAGCAGTTCTTC. Translation: CSVEDPGGRLNEQFF.

In its sample, this clonotype was seen once. The V gene is TRBV6-2 or TRBV6-3, the J gene TRBJ2-1; 7 nucleotides line up with TRBD1. The junction had 5 bases not matched to a gene; V was cut back by 5 bases and J by 4 bases. Germline lookup yields CDR1 MNHEY and CDR2 SVGEGT. The CDR3 runs to 14 residues. The CDR3 sequence: CASSEPTGYNEQFF. The CDR3 DNA reads TGTGCCAGCAGTGAGCCGACAGGGTACAATGAGCAGTTCTTC.